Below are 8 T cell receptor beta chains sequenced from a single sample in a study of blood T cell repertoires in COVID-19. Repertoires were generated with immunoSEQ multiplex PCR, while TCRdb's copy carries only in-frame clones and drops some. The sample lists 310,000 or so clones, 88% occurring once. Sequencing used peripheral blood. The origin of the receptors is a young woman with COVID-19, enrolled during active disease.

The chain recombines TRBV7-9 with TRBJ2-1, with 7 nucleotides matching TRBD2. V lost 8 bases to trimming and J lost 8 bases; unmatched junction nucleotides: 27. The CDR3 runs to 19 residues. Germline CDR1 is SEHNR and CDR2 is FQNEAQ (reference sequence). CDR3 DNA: TGTGCCAGCCTCTCGTATGCCCTCTCGGGGAGGGCCCGCTTGGATGAGCAGTTCTTC. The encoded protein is CASLSYALSGRARLDEQFF.

This chain's CDR3 is CASSSLGSSSTDTQYF. CDR3 coding DNA: TGTGCCAGCAGTTCCCTCGGGAGTTCTAGCACAGATACGCAGTATTTT. J is TRBJ2-3 and V is TRBV7-2, with D maybe TRBD2 (6 bases). V was pared by 6 bases and J by 0 bases, with 16 bases between. Germline V gene data show CDR1 as SGHTA and CDR2 as FQGNSA. The CDR3 sequence is 16 residues long.

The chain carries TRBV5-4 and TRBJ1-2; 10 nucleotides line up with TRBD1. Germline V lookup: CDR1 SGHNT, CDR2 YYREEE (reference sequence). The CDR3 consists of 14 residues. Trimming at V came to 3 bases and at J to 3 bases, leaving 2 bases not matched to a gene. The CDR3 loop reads CASSSDRGHYGYTF. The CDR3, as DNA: TGTGCCAGCAGCTCAGACAGGGGGCACTATGGCTACACCTTC.

The CDR3 protein is CASSFMGQGTEQYF. The CDR3 nucleotides are TGTGCCAGCAGCTTTATGGGACAGGGTACCGAGCAGTACTTC. The chain recombines TRBV7-9 with TRBJ2-7; 9 nucleotides agree with TRBD1. CDR1 is SEHNR, CDR2 FQNEAQ, per germline (reference sequence). With V trimmed by 3 bases and J by 6 bases, 6 bases remained unmatched. This CDR3 spans 14 amino acids.

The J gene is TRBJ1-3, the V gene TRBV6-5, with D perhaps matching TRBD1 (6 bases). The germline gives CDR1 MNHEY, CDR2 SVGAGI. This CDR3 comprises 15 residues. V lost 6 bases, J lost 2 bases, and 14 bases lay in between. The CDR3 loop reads CASSDGQRTGNTIYF. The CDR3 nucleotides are TGTGCCAGCAGCGACGGACAGAGGACTGGAAACACCATATATTTT.

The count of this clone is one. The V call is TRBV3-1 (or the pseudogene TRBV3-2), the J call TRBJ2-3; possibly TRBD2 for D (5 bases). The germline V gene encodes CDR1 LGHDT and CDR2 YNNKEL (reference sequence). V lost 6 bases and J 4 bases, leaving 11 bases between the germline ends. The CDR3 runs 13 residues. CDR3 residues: CASRPGLADTQYF. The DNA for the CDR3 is TGTGCCAGCAGACCCGGACTGGCAGATACGCAGTATTTT.

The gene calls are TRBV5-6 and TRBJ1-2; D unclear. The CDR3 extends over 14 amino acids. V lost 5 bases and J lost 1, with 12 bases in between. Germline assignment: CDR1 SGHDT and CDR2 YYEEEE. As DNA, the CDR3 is TGTGCCAGCAGTTTGATGGGAGGTAACTATGGCTACACCTTC. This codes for CASSLMGGNYGYTF.

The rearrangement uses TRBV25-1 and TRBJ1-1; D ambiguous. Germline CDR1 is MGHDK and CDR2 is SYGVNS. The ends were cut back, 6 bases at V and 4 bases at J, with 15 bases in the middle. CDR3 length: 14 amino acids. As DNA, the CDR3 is TGTGCCAGCAGCCCCCACGGGTGGAGCACTGAAGCTTTCTTT. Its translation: CASSPHGWSTEAFF.